This T cell receptor (beta chain) came from a study of human CD8 memory T cell subsets. This clonotype is identified as medium-sized from frequency. Its cognate antigen is unknown. RNA was isolated from duplicate vials, each containing under 170,000 sorted CD8+ T cells, for every subset. Broader study findings: It was only the T cell receptor beta chains that the study sequenced. Similarly high diversity was seen in stem-like memory and precursor exhausted T cells, but not in effector memory cells.

Germline V gene lookup returns CDR1 SNHLY and CDR2 FYNNEI. The CDR3 totals 14 residues. Construction of TCR beta libraries was accomplished by means of UMI-labeled 5' RACE. TCRdb re-called the 5' RACE reads and gives one entry per CDR3 protein, without DNA. The sample table sets out around 9,800 distinct CDR3 sequences. This receptor was taken from a human donor in good health. Sequencing input: CD8+ T cells from PBMCs. The chain is built from TRBV2 and TRBJ2-7; TCRdb outputs TRBD2, but without DNA this stays unchecked. The CDR3 loop is CASGIPSGGNEQYF.